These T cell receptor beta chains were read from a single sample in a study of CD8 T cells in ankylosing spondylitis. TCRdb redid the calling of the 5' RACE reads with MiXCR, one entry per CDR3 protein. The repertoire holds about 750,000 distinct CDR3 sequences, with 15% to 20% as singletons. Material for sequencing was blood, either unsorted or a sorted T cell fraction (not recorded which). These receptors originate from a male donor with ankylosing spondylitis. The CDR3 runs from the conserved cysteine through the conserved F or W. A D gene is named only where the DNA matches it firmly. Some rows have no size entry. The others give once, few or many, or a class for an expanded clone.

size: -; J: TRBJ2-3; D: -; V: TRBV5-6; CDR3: CASSSSRWGTDTQYF; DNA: TGTGCCAGCAGCTCAAGTCGGTGGGGCACAGATACGCAGTATTTT
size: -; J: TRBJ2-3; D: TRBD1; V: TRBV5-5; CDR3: CASSSRGPSTDTQYF; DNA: TGTGCCAGCAGCTCCAGGGGGCCTAGCACAGATACGCAGTATTTT
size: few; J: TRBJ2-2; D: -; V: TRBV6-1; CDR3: CASSRDINTGELFF; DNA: TGTGCCAGCAGCCGGGACATTAACACCGGGGAGCTGTTTTTT
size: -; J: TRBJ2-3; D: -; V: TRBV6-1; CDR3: CASSTEVGLNTDTQYF; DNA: TGTGCCAGCAGTACAGAGGTCGGACTAAACACAGATACGCAGTATTTT
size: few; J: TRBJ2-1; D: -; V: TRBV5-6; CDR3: CASSPGPSNYNEQFF; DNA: TGTGCCAGCAGCCCGGGCCCCTCGAACTACAATGAGCAGTTCTTC
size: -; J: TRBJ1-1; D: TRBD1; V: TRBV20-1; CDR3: CSARREQGAFF; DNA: TGCAGTGCTAGAAGGGAACAGGGGGCTTTCTTT
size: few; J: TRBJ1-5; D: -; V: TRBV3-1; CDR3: CASSHQPGQPQHF; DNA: TGTGCCAGCAGCCACCAGCCAGGTCAGCCCCAGCATTTT
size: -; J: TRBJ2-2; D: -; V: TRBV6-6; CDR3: CASRSRGDGELFF; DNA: TGTGCCAGCCGATCACGGGGTGACGGGGAGCTGTTTTTT
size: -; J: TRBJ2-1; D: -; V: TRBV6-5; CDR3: CASSYVSAGSFYNEQFF; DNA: TGTGCCAGCAGTTATGTCTCGGCTGGTTCCTTCTACAATGAGCAGTTCTTC
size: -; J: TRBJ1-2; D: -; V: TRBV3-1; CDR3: CASMSRDAPQGGYTF; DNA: TGTGCCAGCATGTCACGGGACGCACCTCAGGGTGGCTACACCTTC
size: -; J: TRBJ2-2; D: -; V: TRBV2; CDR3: CASSEATELFF; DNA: TGTGCCAGCAGTGAAGCGACGGAGCTGTTTTTT
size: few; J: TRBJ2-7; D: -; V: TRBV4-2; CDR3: CASSRLQTGYEQYF; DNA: TGTGCCAGCAGCCGACTCCAGACAGGCTACGAGCAGTACTTC
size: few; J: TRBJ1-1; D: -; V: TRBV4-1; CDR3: CASSQDWEGRGSEAFF; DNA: TGCGCCAGCAGCCAAGATTGGGAGGGGCGAGGTTCCGAAGCTTTCTTT
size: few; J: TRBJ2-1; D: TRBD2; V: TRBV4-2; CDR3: CASSPDSGGLNEQFF; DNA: TGTGCCAGCAGCCCCGATAGCGGGGGACTCAATGAGCAGTTCTTC
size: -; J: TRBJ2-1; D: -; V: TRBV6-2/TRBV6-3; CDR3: CASSGSGGFNEQFF; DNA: TGTGCCAGCAGTGGTAGTGGGGGGTTTAATGAGCAGTTCTTC
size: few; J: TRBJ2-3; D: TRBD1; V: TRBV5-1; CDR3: CASSQDRSTDTQYF; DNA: TGCGCCAGCAGCCAGGACAGGAGCACAGATACGCAGTATTTT
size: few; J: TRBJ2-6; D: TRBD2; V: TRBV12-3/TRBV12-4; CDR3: CASSLRGDSGANVLTF; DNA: TGTGCCAGCAGTCTACGGGGGGACTCTGGGGCCAACGTCCTGACTTTC
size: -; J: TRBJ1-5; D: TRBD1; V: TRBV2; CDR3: CASSGGEQGGNQPQHF; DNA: TGTGCCAGCAGTGGTGGGGAACAGGGGGGCAATCAGCCCCAGCATTTT
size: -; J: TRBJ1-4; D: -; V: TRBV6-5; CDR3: CASSYSGEVSEKLFF; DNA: TGTGCCAGCAGTTACTCTGGGGAAGTGTCAGAAAAACTGTTTTTT
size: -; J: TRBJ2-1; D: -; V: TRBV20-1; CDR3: CSARGLVGFDEQFF; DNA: TGCAGTGCTAGAGGCCTAGTTGGATTCGATGAGCAGTTCTTC
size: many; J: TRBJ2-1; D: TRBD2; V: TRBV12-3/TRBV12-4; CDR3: CASSLTGLAGDEQFF; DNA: TGTGCCAGCAGTCTTACGGGACTAGCGGGAGATGAGCAGTTCTTC
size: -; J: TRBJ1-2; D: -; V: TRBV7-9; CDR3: CASSWDGSYGYTF; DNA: TGTGCCAGCAGCTGGGACGGATCCTATGGCTACACCTTC
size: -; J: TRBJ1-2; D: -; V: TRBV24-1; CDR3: CATSDSERGYTF; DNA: TGTGCCACCAGTGATTCTGAAAGGGGCTACACCTTC
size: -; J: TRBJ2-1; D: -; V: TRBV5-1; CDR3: CASSRLGYNEQFF; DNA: TGCGCCAGCAGCCGACTAGGATACAATGAGCAGTTCTTC
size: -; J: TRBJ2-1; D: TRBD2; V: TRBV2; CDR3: CASNIGLARDNEQFF; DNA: TGTGCCAGCAACATCGGACTAGCGAGAGACAATGAGCAGTTCTTC
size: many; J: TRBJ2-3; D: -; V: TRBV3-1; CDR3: CASSPTVTSTDTQYF; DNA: TGTGCCAGCAGCCCTACCGTAACTAGCACAGATACGCAGTATTTT
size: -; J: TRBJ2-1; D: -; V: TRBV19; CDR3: CASSIPTLFDEQFF; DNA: TGTGCCAGTAGTATACCCACATTGTTCGATGAGCAGTTCTTC
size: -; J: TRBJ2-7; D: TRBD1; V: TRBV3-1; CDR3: CASSSHGQESNEQYF; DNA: TGTGCCAGCAGCTCCCATGGACAGGAAAGTAACGAGCAGTACTTC
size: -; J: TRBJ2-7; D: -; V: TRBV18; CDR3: CASSPGAESYEQYF; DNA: TGTGCCAGCTCACCAGGGGCAGAATCCTACGAGCAGTACTTC
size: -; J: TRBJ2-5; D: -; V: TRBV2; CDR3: CASSKDNHETQYF; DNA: TGTGCCAGCAGTAAAGACAATCACGAGACCCAGTACTTC
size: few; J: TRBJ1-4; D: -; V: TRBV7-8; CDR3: CASSLFRDVNEKLFF; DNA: TGTGCCAGCAGCCTCTTCCGGGATGTGAATGAAAAACTGTTTTTT
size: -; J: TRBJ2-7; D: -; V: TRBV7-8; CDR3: CASSLAWGLYEQYF; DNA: TGTGCCAGCAGCTTAGCGTGGGGACTCTACGAGCAGTACTTC
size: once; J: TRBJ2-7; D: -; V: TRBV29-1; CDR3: CSVEVGAEQYF; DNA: TGCAGCGTTGAAGTTGGGGCCGAGCAGTACTTC
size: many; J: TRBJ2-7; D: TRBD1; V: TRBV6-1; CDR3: CASSEEGAGSYEQYF; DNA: TGTGCCAGCAGTGAAGAGGGGGCAGGATCCTACGAGCAGTACTTC
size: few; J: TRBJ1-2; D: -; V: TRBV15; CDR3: CATSRDGRNYGYTF; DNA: TGTGCCACCAGCAGAGATGGCAGAAACTATGGCTACACCTTC
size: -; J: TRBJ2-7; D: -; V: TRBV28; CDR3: CATGTTEQYF; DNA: TGTGCAACCGGGACGACCGAGCAGTACTTC
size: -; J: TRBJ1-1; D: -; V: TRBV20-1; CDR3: CSASLRGYDEAFF; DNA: TGCAGTGCTAGTTTAAGGGGTTACGATGAAGCTTTCTTT
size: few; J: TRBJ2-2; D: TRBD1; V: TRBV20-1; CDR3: CSAPGQGHTGELFF; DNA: TGCAGTGCCCCAGGACAGGGTCACACCGGGGAGCTGTTTTTT
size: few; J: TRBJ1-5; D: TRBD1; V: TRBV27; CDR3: CASSFRGGQVNQPQHF; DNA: TGTGCCAGCAGTTTTCGGGGAGGACAGGTCAATCAGCCCCAGCATTTT
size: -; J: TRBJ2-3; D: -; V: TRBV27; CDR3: CASCSSGVSVRGPDTQYF; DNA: TGTGCCAGCTGCTCATCCGGGGTCTCCGTCCGGGGTCCAGATACGCAGTATTTT
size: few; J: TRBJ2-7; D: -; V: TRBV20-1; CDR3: CSARGGRVSYEQYF; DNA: TGCAGTGCTAGAGGAGGGCGGGTCTCCTACGAGCAGTACTTC
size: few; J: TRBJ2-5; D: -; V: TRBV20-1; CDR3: CSAREGTASPETQYF; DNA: TGCAGTGCTAGAGAAGGGACTGCTTCCCCGGAGACCCAGTACTTC
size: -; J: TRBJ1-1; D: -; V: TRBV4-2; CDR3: CASSPQLTGNTEAFF; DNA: TGTGCCAGCAGCCCCCAACTGACAGGGAACACTGAAGCTTTCTTT
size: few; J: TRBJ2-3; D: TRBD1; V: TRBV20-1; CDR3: CSALNAGTGARDTQYF; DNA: TGCAGTGCCCTAAACGCCGGGACAGGGGCGAGGGATACGCAGTATTTT
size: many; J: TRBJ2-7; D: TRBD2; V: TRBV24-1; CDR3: CATSGTSMKGTCKCEQYF; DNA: TGTGCCACCTCCGGGACTAGCATGAAAGGGACGTGTAAGTGCGAGCAGTACTTC